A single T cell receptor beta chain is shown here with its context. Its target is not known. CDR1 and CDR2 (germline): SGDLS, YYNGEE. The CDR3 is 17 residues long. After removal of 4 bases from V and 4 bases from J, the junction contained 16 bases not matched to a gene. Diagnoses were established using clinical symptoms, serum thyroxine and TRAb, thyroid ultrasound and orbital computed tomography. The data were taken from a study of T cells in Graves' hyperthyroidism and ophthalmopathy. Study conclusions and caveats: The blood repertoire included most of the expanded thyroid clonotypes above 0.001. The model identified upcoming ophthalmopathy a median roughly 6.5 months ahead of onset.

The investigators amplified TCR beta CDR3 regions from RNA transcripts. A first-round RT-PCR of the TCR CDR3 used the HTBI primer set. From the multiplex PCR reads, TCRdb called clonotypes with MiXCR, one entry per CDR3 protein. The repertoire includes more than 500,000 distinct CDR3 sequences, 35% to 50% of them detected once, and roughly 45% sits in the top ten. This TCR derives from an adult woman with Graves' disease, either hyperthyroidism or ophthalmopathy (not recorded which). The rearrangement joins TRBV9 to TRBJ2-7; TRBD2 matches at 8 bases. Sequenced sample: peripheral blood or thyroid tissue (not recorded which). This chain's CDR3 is CASSLGIAGNGGYEQYF. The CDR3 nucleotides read TGTGCCAGCAGCTTGGGAATAGCGGGAAATGGGGGATACGAGCAGTACTTC.